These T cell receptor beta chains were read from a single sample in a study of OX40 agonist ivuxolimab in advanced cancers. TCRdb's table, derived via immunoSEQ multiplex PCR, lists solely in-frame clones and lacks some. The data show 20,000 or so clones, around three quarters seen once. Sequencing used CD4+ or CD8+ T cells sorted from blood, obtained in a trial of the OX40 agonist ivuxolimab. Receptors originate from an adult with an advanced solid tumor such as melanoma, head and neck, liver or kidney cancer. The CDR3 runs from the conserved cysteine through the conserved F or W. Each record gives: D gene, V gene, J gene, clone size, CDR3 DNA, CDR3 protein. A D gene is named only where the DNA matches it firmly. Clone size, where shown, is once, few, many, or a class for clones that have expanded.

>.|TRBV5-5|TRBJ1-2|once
TGTGCCAGCAGCTTGTCGGGTGGGAACTATGGCTACACCTTC
CASSLSGGNYGYTF
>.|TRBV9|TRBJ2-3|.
TGTGCCAGCAGCGTAGTTCGAGGGAGCGAAGATACGCAGTATTTT
CASSVVRGSEDTQYF
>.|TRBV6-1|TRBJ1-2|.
TGTGCCAGCAGTGAATATACCCGGGATGGCTACACCTTC
CASSEYTRDGYTF
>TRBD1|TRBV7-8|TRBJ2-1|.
TGTGCCAGCAGCTTAGGACAGGGATGGGAGCAGTTCTTC
CASSLGQGWEQFF
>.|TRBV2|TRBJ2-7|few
TGTGCCAGCAGCACTCCGCGGGACGGCGCTACCTACGAGCAGTACTTC
CASSTPRDGATYEQYF
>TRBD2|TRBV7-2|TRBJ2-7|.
TGTGCCAGCAGCTTAATTTTTACTCTGACTAGCGGTAACGAGCAGTACTTC
CASSLIFTLTSGNEQYF
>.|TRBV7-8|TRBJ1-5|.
TGTGCCAGCAGCTTAAAAGGGGAGGGAGGGCAGCCCCAGCATTTT
CASSLKGEGGQPQHF
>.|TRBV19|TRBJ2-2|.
TGTGCCAGTAGAGCGAATAGCGCCGGGGAGCTGTTTTTT
CASRANSAGELFF
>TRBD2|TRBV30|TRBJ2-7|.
TGTGCCTGGAGGACAGGGCTAGCGGGAGGAATGGACGAGCAGTACTTC
CAWRTGLAGGMDEQYF
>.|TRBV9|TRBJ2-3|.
TGTGCCAGCAGCGTACCCGGGTATGATACGCAGTATTTT
CASSVPGYDTQYF
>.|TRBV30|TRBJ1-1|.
TGTGCCTGGAGTGTCGCCTGGGCCACTGAAGCTTTCTTT
CAWSVAWATEAFF
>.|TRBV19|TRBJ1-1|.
TGTGCCAGTAAGAATTGGGGGGCGAACACTGAAGCTTTCTTT
CASKNWGANTEAFF
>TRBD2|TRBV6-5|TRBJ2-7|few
TGTGCCAGCAGTTACAACCCCGGGGGGGAGCAGTACTTC
CASSYNPGGEQYF
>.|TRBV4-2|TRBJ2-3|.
TGTGCCAGCAGCCAAGAAGTAGCGGTGAGCACAGATACGCAGTATTTT
CASSQEVAVSTDTQYF
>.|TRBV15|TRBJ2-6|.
TGTGCCACCAGCAGAGATCACGGCTCTGGGGCCAACGTCCTGACTTTC
CATSRDHGSGANVLTF
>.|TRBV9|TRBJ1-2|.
TGTGCCAGCAGCGTAGGAGGTGGACGGGAAGTCTACACCTTC
CASSVGGGREVYTF
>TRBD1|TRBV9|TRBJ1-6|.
TGTGCCAGCAGCGTAGTGACAGGGGGTAATTCACCCCTCCACTTT
CASSVVTGGNSPLHF
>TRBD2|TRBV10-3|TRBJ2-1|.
TGTGCCATCAGTGAGTCGATGGGACTAGCGGAGTCCTACAATGAGCAGTTCTTC
CAISESMGLAESYNEQFF
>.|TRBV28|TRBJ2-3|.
TGTGCCAGCAGTTTGGGTGGGACTTACACAGATACGCAGTATTTT
CASSLGGTYTDTQYF
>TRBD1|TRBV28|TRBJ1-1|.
TGTGCCAGCAGGCACGACAGGGAGGACACTGAAGCTTTCTTT
CASRHDREDTEAFF
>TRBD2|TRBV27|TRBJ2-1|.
TGTGCCAGCAGTTTATCAGCGGGAGGGCCCAATGAGCAGTTCTTC
CASSLSAGGPNEQFF
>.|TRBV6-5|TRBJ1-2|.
TGTGCCAGCAGTTACCTCGACAGGCCGCTTGATGGCTACACCTTC
CASSYLDRPLDGYTF
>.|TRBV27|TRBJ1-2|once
TGTGCCAGCAGATCGGGGCTAGCTAACTATGGCTACACCTTC
CASRSGLANYGYTF
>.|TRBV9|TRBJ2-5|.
TGTGCCAGCAGCGTAGGACATGGAGGATTGGAGACCCAGTACTTC
CASSVGHGGLETQYF
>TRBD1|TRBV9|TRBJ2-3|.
TGTGCCAGCAGCCCCTCAGGGGGCTTCTCAGATACGCAGTATTTT
CASSPSGGFSDTQYF
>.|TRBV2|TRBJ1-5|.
TGTGCCAGCGGCTGGGGGGCAGGAGATCAGCCCCAGCATTTT
CASGWGAGDQPQHF
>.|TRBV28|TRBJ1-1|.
TGTGCCAGCAGTTTAGCGGCGGGAGGGGGGACTGAAGCTTTCTTT
CASSLAAGGGTEAFF
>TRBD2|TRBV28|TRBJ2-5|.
TGTGCCAGCAGTGTATCCGGGACTAGCGGGACTGAGACCCAGTACTTC
CASSVSGTSGTETQYF
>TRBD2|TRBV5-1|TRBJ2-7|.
TGCGCCAGCAGCCAAGATGGTGGTAGCGGGAGTTCGTACGAGCAGTACTTC
CASSQDGGSGSSYEQYF